This TCR beta chain was sequenced for a study of chemoradiotherapy in HPV16-positive cancers. Overall study: Candidate HPV-specific T-cell clones and common TCR motifs came from functional assays in two HPV16-positive patients. The study's findings and limits: The functional HPV-specific definition rests on just a couple of HPV16-positive patients. During treatment, candidate HPV-specific clones and E7-related motifs expanded in tumor.

Samples were taken several times over chemoradiotherapy. Note on this clone: Its antigen is unknown.

The CDR3 length is 15 residues. V lost 9 bases and J lost 0, with 15 bases in between. Germline V gene lookup returns CDR1 SGDLS and CDR2 YYNGEE. The method was immunoSEQ multiplex PCR; TCRdb's version includes in-frame clones alone and lacks a portion of them. Seen here are 17,000 or so clones, approximately 90% observed once, and the top ten hold 13% to 15%. This specimen consisted of blood, obtained from a patient who underwent chemoradiotherapy. This receptor was taken from a human donor with HPV-associated anogenital cancer. The chain carries TRBV9 and TRBJ2-2, with no clear D. The CDR3 region has the DNA TGTGCCACCACGGTCGGTTCCTCGAACACCGGGGAGCTGTTTTTT. This sequence encodes CATTVGSSNTGELFF.